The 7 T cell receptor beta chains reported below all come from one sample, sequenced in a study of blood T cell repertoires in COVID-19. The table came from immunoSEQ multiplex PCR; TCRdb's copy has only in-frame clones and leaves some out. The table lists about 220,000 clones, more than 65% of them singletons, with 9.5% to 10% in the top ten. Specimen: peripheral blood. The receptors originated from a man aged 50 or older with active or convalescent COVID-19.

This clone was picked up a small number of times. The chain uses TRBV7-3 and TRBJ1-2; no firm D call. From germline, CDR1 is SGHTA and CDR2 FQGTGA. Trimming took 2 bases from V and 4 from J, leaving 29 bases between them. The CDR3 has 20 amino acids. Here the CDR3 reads CASSLEVCSSEGRSPYGYTF. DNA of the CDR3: TGTGCCAGCAGCTTAGAGGTGTGTAGTTCAGAGGGTCGTTCGCCCTATGGCTACACCTTC.

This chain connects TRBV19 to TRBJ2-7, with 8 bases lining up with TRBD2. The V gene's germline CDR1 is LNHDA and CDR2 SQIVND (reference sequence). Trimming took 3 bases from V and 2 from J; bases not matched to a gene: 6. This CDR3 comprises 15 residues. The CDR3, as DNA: TGTGCCAGTAGTATGGGACTAGGAGCGCCCTACGAGCAGTACGTC. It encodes CASSMGLGAPYEQYV.

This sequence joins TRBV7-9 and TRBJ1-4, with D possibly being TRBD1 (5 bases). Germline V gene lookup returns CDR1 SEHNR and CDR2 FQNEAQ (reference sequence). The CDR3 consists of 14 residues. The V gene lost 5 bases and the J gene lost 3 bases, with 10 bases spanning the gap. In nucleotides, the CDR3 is TGTGCCAGCAGCCCCCCGGGGGCTAATGAAAAACTGTTTTTT. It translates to CASSPPGANEKLFF.

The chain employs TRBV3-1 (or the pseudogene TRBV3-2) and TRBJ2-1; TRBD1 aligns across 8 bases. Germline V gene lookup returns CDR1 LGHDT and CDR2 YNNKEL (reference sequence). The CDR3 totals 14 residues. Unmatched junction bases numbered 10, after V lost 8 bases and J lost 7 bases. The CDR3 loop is CASPQGQVLNEQFF. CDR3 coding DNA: TGTGCCAGCCCCCAGGGACAGGTTCTAAATGAGCAGTTCTTC.

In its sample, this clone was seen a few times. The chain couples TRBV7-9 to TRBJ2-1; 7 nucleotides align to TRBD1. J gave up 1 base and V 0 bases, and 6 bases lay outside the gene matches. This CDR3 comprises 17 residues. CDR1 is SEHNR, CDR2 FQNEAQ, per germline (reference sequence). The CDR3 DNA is TGTGCCAGCAGCTTAGCGAGGGGGCCCAGGTCCTACAATGAGCAGTTCTTC. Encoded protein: CASSLARGPRSYNEQFF.

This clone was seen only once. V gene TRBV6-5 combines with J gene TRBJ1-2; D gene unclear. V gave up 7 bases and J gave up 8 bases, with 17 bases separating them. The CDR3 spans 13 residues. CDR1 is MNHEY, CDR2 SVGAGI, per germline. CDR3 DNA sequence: TGTGCCAGCAATCTTGCCCCCACAGTAGGCTACACCTTC. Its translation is CASNLAPTVGYTF.

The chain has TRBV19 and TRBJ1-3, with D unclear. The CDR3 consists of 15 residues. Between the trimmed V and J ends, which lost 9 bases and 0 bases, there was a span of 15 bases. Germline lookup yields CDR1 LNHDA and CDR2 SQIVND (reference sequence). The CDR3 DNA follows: TGTGCCAGCACTGTCTATTACGGCTCTGGAAACACCATATATTTT. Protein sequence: CASTVYYGSGNTIYF.